This T cell receptor (beta chain) comes out of a study of blood T cell repertoires in COVID-19. CDR3 size: 13 residues. Germline trimming cut 6 bases from V and 5 bases from J; bases unmatched to any gene: 8. Germline CDR1 and CDR2: SQVTM and ANQGSEA. The protocol was immunoSEQ multiplex PCR, while the TCRdb copy is restricted to in-frame clones and leaves out a portion. This sample yields about 170,000 clones, of which roughly 91% are seen a single time; almost 5% belongs to the top ten. The source is a man between 18 and 29 years old with COVID-19, enrolled during active disease. The gene calls are TRBV29-1 and TRBJ2-5; 8 bases align to TRBD2. Sequencing used peripheral blood. The CDR3 sequence: CSVKGLAGETQYF. The CDR3 nucleotides are TGCAGCGTCAAAGGACTAGCAGGGGAGACCCAGTACTTC.